The 24 T cell receptor beta chains listed next were all sequenced from one sample in a study of T cell repertoires in cytomegalovirus infection. One entry per CDR3 protein results from TCRdb running MiXCR on the reads. The sample includes under 150,000 distinct CDR3 sequences, about 10% of them seen just once. Sequencing was performed on PBMCs. Source of these receptors: a human donor in good health (CMV status not recorded). Some clones in this sample may be carry-over from other donors' samples.

This clonotype came up a few times. CDR3 sequence (DNA): TGCAGCGTTCAGGGGGCGAGGGAGACCCAGTACTTC. It translates to CSVQGARETQYF. V usage is TRBV29-1 and J usage is TRBJ2-5; 8 positions agree with TRBD1. This CDR3 contains 12 residues. In germline, CDR1 is SQVTM, CDR2 ANQGSEA. The V gene end was trimmed by 5 bases and the J gene end by 5 bases; junction bases not matched to a gene: 4.

The table lists this clonotype with a few counts. The rearrangement uses TRBV5-6 and TRBJ1-2, with 9 bases aligning to TRBD1. Trimming at V came to 4 bases and at J to 5 bases, leaving 12 bases not matched to a gene. Looked up from germline, CDR1 is SGHDT and CDR2 is YYEEEE. This CDR3 has 16 amino acids. For the CDR3, the DNA is TGTGCCAGCAGCGTAGGGACAGGGAAAAAACCTTATGGCTACACCTTC. Protein product: CASSVGTGKKPYGYTF.

The gene calls are TRBV12-3 or TRBV12-4 and TRBJ2-1, with D tentatively TRBD1 (5 bases). V lost 1 base, J lost 7 bases, and 17 bases lay in between. This CDR3 is 16 amino acids long. The CDR3 DNA follows: TGTGCCAGCAGTTTAGTCGGCAGCTCTAAGGGGAATGAGCAGTTCTTC. Amino acid sequence: CASSLVGSSKGNEQFF.

In this sample, this clonotype turned up many times. The gene calls are TRBV6-1 and TRBJ1-2; D is uncertain. The V gene's germline CDR1 is MNHNS and CDR2 SASEGT. The CDR3 extends over 14 amino acids. V gave up 2 bases and J gave up 6 bases, with 13 bases separating them. CDR3 sequence (DNA): TGTGCCAGCAGTGAATTTCGAAGCGATGATGGCTACACCTTC. This sequence encodes CASSEFRSDDGYTF.

This chain joins TRBV12-3 or TRBV12-4 and TRBJ2-3; 9 bases fit TRBD2. The CDR3 runs 16 residues. V dropped 3 bases and J dropped 6; count of bases not matched to a gene: 10. The CDR3 nucleotides are TGTGCCAGCAGTTTTGCGGCGGGGGGGCCTCAGGATACGCAGTATTTT. It codes for CASSFAAGGPQDTQYF.

V and J are TRBV7-2 and TRBJ1-5; D not resolved. The V end lost 1 base, the J end lost 5 bases, and 9 bases lay between the germline ends. CDR1 and CDR2 (germline): SGHTA, FQGNSA. The CDR3 consists of 14 residues. The CDR3 sequence: CASSLVGLYQPQHF. The CDR3 DNA reads TGTGCCAGCAGCTTAGTAGGTTTATATCAGCCCCAGCATTTT. The variable domain in full, completed from reference TRBV7-2 and TRBJ1-5, reads GAGVSQSPSNKVTEKGKDVELRCDPISGHTALYWYRQSLGQGLEFLIYFQGNSAPDKSGLPSDRFSAERTGGSVSTLTIQRTQQEDSAVYLCASSLVGLYQPQHFGDGTRLSIL.

This clonotype was detected many times. V gene TRBV5-4 combines with J gene TRBJ2-3, with TRBD2 identical over 8 bases. There are 16 residues in the CDR3. Germline V gene data show CDR1 as SGHNT and CDR2 as YYREEE (reference sequence). The trim removed 0 bases at V and 4 bases at J, leaving 7 bases unmatched. The CDR3 DNA is TGTGCCAGCAGCTTGGGTACGGGGGGGGCCGCAGATACGCAGTATTTT. It is translated as CASSLGTGGAADTQYF.

This clonotype was observed at least ten times. V is TRBV10-3 and J is TRBJ1-5; D is perhaps TRBD1 (5 bases). The CDR3 runs to 15 residues. Germline values: CDR1 ENHRY, CDR2 SYGVKD. The germline V and J ends were trimmed by 5 bases and 0 bases, with 11 bases remaining between them. CDR3 region: CAISSGPASNQPQHF. As DNA, the CDR3 is TGTGCCATCAGTTCAGGGCCGGCTAGCAATCAGCCCCAGCATTTT.

This clonotype was observed a handful of times. The chain combines TRBV9 with TRBJ2-5, with 8 positions matching TRBD1. The junction had 6 bases not matched to a gene; V was cut back by 0 bases and J by 2 bases. The CDR3 runs to 16 residues. CDR1 and CDR2 from the germline V gene are SGDLS and YYNGEE. The CDR3: CASSVGPDRGQETQYF. In nucleotides, the CDR3 is TGTGCCAGCAGCGTAGGCCCCGACAGGGGACAAGAGACCCAGTACTTC.

The V gene is TRBV2, the J gene TRBJ1-2, with D unclear. V dropped 7 bases and J dropped 1 base, with 10 bases sitting between them. Per germline, CDR1 SNHLY and CDR2 FYNNEI. This CDR3 has 13 residues. CDR3 sequence: CASTQQFNYGYTF. The CDR3 DNA reads as TGTGCCAGCACCCAACAGTTTAACTATGGCTACACCTTC.

This clonotype was detected many times. CDR3 in DNA: TGTGCCACCAGTGAAATAACTAAGGGGGACACTGAAGCTTTCTTT. It specifies CATSEITKGDTEAFF. The chain uses TRBV24-1 and TRBJ1-1, with D perhaps TRBD1 (6 bases). CDR1 and CDR2 from the germline V gene are KGHDR and SFDVKD. The CDR3 covers 15 residues. Deletions cut 4 bases from V and 3 bases from J, with 14 bases between.

This clonotype appeared many times. This chain joins TRBV29-1 and TRBJ1-5; a possible D gene is TRBD1 (6 bases). The germline V gene encodes CDR1 SQVTM and CDR2 ANQGSEA. This CDR3 is built from 12 residues. Trimming removed 7 bases at V and 6 bases at J, with 13 bases between. CDR3 loop: CSGNRVCQPQHF. The CDR3 DNA sequence: TGCAGCGGAAACAGGGTTTGTCAGCCCCAGCATTTT.

This clonotype showed up just a few times. In DNA form, the CDR3 reads TGCAGTGCTAGAGATCGAGCAGGGGAGGGCTACACCTTC. Translated: CSARDRAGEGYTF. The chain uses TRBV20-1 and TRBJ1-2; maybe TRBD1 (6 bases). The CDR3 is 13 amino acids. With 0 bases removed from V and 8 bases from J, the gap between germline ends came to 13 bases. Looked up from germline, CDR1 is DFQATT and CDR2 is SNEGSKA (reference sequence).

This clonotype was detected only a few times. The gene calls are TRBV2 and TRBJ1-1, with D hard to call. CDR1 and CDR2 from the germline V gene are SNHLY and FYNNEI. Trimming removed 3 bases from V and 4 bases from J, with 15 bases in between. CDR3 length: 15 residues. CDR3 sequence: CASSDVGSEGTEAFF. CDR3 nucleotides: TGTGCCAGCAGTGATGTAGGGTCCGAGGGCACTGAAGCTTTCTTT.

As for this clonotype: Since the CDR3 does not end with the conserved phenylalanine or tryptophan, this likely comes from a read error. The V call is TRBV12-3 or TRBV12-4, the J call TRBJ2-4, with TRBD1 matching 9 bases. The CDR3 sequence is 15 residues long. The V and J ends lost 6 bases and 1 base, in that order; junction bases with no gene match: 4. The CDR3 DNA follows: TGTGCCAGCAGCCCGACAGGGGGTGCCAAAAACATTCAGTACGGC. It is translated as CASSPTGGAKNIQYG.

This chain links TRBV20-1 with TRBJ1-1, with D perhaps matching TRBD1 (5 bases). This CDR3 is built from 13 residues. Germline CDR1 and CDR2: DFQATT and SNEGSKA (reference sequence). The V end was cut by 5 bases, the J end by 0 bases, with 10 bases between. The CDR3 DNA reads TGCAGTGCTCACGGGGGGTTGAACACTGAAGCTTTCTTT. Protein: CSAHGGLNTEAFF.

This clonotype was observed many times. The CDR3 region has the DNA TGTGCCAGCAGTGAGGCATCGGGGAATGGGGCCAACGTCCTGACTTTC. It is translated as CASSEASGNGANVLTF. The chain has TRBV28 and TRBJ2-6, with TRBD2 as a possible D gene (5 bases). Germline V gives CDR1 MDHEN, CDR2 SYDVKM. V was pared by 5 bases and J by 3 bases, with 14 bases between. The CDR3 totals 16 residues. The whole variable domain, remainder taken from reference TRBV28 and TRBJ2-6, is DVKVTQSSRYLVKRTGEKVFLECVQDMDHENMFWYRQDPGLGLRLIYFSYDVKMKEKGDIPEGYSVSREKKERFSLILESASTNQTSMYLCASSEASGNGANVLTFGAGSRLTVL.

This clonotype was seen a handful of times. The chain joins TRBV19 to TRBJ2-7, with D tentatively TRBD2 (5 bases). The CDR3 is 13 amino acids. V lost 3 bases to trimming and J lost 6 bases, with 12 bases between them. Germline CDR1 reads LNHDA; CDR2 reads SQIVND (reference sequence). CDR3 coding DNA: TGTGCCAGTAGTATTAGTCTTGGGAGCGAGCAGTACTTC. This codes for CASSISLGSEQYF.

Regarding this clonotype: A read error may be the cause here, since a much bigger clone is one base away. This chain connects TRBV20-1 to TRBJ1-2; D is perhaps TRBD1 (5 bases). The germline V gene encodes CDR1 DFQATT and CDR2 SNEGSKA (reference sequence). The CDR3 consists of 13 residues. Written as DNA, the CDR3 is TGCAGTGCTACTGCAGGGACCGATTATGACTACACCTTC. It yields the protein CSATAGTDYDYTF.

This clonotype has only a few counts. This chain connects TRBV28 to TRBJ2-3, with D unresolved. CDR3 length: 15 residues. Germline-derived CDR1 and CDR2 are MDHEN and SYDVKM. V was cut by 10 bases and J by 3 bases, with 20 bases left in between. The CDR3 is CATARPARGTDTQYF. The CDR3 nucleotides read TGTGCCACCGCTAGGCCAGCCCGAGGAACAGATACGCAGTATTTT.

This clonotype appeared a few times. The rearrangement joins TRBV18 to TRBJ1-1; TRBD1 matches 10 bases. The germline V gene has CDR1 KGHSH and CDR2 LQKENI. V gave up 2 bases and J gave up 3 bases; unmatched junction bases: 0. CDR3 length: 14 amino acids. CDR3 loop: CASSPGTGDTEAFF. As DNA, the CDR3 is TGTGCCAGCTCACCAGGGACAGGGGACACTGAAGCTTTCTTT. Full variable domain (missing parts from reference TRBV18 and TRBJ1-1): NAGVMQNPRHLVRRRGQEARLRCSPMKGHSHVYWYRQLPEEGLKFMVYLQKENIIDESGMPKERFSAEFPKEGPSILRIQQVVRGDSAAYFCASSPGTGDTEAFFGQGTRLTVV.

This clonotype has a count of ten or more. The chain employs TRBV12-3 or TRBV12-4 and TRBJ2-1; the D gene is possibly TRBD1 (6 bases). The CDR3 has 17 residues. V was shortened by 4 bases and J by 4 bases, with 20 bases between the two germline ends. The CDR3 nucleotides are TGTGCCAGCAGTTCTACCGGCAGGGGCCTGGTGTACAATGAGCAGTTCTTC. Protein: CASSSTGRGLVYNEQFF.

This clonotype showed up many times. V and J are TRBV5-4 and TRBJ1-1; unclear D gene. There are 14 residues in the CDR3. The V gene lost 2 bases and the J gene lost 6 bases, with 14 bases spanning the gap. CDR1 is SGHNT, CDR2 YYREEE, per germline (reference sequence). CDR3: CASSFSPVGAEAFF. The CDR3 region has the DNA TGTGCCAGCAGCTTTTCCCCGGTGGGCGCTGAAGCTTTCTTT.

This clonotype appeared many times. The rearrangement uses TRBV19 and TRBJ1-5; D is unclear. V was shortened by 3 bases and J by 4 bases, with 10 bases between the two germline ends. Germline CDR1 is LNHDA and CDR2 is SQIVND (reference sequence). The CDR3 extends over 14 amino acids. The CDR3 sequence is CASSIYGENQPQHF. The DNA of the CDR3 is TGTGCCAGTAGTATTTATGGGGAAAATCAGCCCCAGCATTTT.